This is a list of T cell receptor beta chains from one sample in a study of T-cell reconstitution after alpha-beta-depleted transplantation in children. MiXCR, run by TCRdb on the PCR reads, gives a single entry per CDR3 protein. Altogether about 830,000 distinct CDR3 sequences are present, around 17% being singletons, with the ten largest covering approximately 5%. The sample in question was PBMCs, mostly from graft donor cells, obtained 360 days after TCRalphabeta/CD19-depleted stem cell transplant. These receptor sequences come from a male patient younger than 18 who had a stem cell transplant for acute lymphoblastic leukemia, so the T cells may come from the graft donor. The CDR3 runs from the conserved cysteine through the conserved F or W. Each record gives: J gene, V gene, CDR3 protein.

j_call: TRBJ2-2
v_call: TRBV9
cdr3_aa: CASSVAGQMNTGELFF

j_call: TRBJ2-1
v_call: TRBV7-3
cdr3_aa: CASSLVPGLTNEQFF

j_call: TRBJ2-5
v_call: TRBV24-1
cdr3_aa: CATPTSGGGPQETQYF

j_call: TRBJ2-1
v_call: TRBV21-1
cdr3_aa: CASSKVLAGDSEQFF

j_call: TRBJ1-2
v_call: TRBV9
cdr3_aa: CASSWTDNYGYTF

j_call: TRBJ2-5
v_call: TRBV21-1
cdr3_aa: CASSKPRGTGKTQYF

j_call: TRBJ2-7
v_call: TRBV20-1
cdr3_aa: CSAPISGLSSYEQYF

j_call: TRBJ2-7
v_call: TRBV5-1
cdr3_aa: CASSFGLQGAYEQYF

j_call: TRBJ1-2
v_call: TRBV5-1
cdr3_aa: CASKGQVANYGYTF

j_call: TRBJ2-1
v_call: TRBV5-1
cdr3_aa: CASSPPLAGAYNEQFF

j_call: TRBJ2-3
v_call: TRBV5-1
cdr3_aa: CASSFGFGAPTDTQYF